One T cell receptor beta chain is described in this entry. Its antigen is as yet unknown. The read ends 3 residues before the CDR3 terminus; that terminus is restored from the germline J gene. The sample comes from a study of T cells in women clearing cervical HPV infection. General study results and limits: Controls had more TRBV6-7 (0.16%) than cases (about 0.11%).

This CDR3 is built from 15 residues. The V segment lost 4 bases and the J segment 6 bases; nucleotides outside the gene matches: 11. Using immunoSEQ multiplex PCR, the repertoire was profiled, and TCRdb retains in-frame clones only, with some absent. Its listing shows more than 40,000 clones. All donors had a single incident cervical HPV16 infection, not prevalent. Cervical HPV DNA detected by MY09/MY11 PCR, typed by dot-blot. The sample comprised blood buffy coat. The chain combines TRBV12-3 or TRBV12-4 with TRBJ1-2; 7 nucleotides line up with TRBD1. This clonotype was sampled from a woman aged 18 to 75 with a cervical HPV16 infection that either progressed to CIN3+ or cleared (not recorded which). Incomplete CDR3 DNA: TGTGCCAGCAGTTCAAAGGTTACAGGGGCCGATGGC. Amino acids: CASSSKVTGADG. The entire CDR3 reads CASSSKVTGADGYTF.